The 26 T cell receptor beta chains given below trace back to one sample, sequenced in a study of CD8 T cells in Susac syndrome. The RNA, about 0.45 to 1 ug, was put through reverse transcription using random hexamers. TCRdb re-called the immunoSEQ multiplex PCR reads through MiXCR, storing one row per CDR3 protein. The sample lists 250,000 to 300,000 distinct CDR3 sequences; about 85% were seen once. The sequencing input was CD8+ T cells from PBMCs. Source of these receptors: a human donor with multiple sclerosis.

This clonotype appeared a single time. This sequence joins TRBV30 and TRBJ2-2, with D perhaps TRBD2 (6 bases). The CDR3 has 14 amino acids. Germline CDR1 reads GTSNPN; CDR2 reads SVGIG (reference sequence). Trimming cost V 5 bases and J 5 bases, with 15 bases left between them. The CDR3 DNA follows: TGTGCCTGGGTGGAGGGCCGGGGGACCGGGGAGCTGTTTTTT. This translates into CAWVEGRGTGELFF. The full variable domain, its missing parts supplied by reference TRBV30 and TRBJ2-2, is SQTIHQWPATLVQPVGSPLSLECTVEGTSNPNLYWYRQAAGRGLQLLFYSVGIGQISSEVPQNLSASRPQDRQFILSSKKLLLSDSGFYLCAWVEGRGTGELFFGEGSRLTVL.

In its sample, this clonotype was seen once. The V call is TRBV29-1, the J call TRBJ1-1; perhaps TRBD1 as D (5 bases). The CDR3 loop spans 12 amino acids. Germline lookup yields CDR1 SQVTM and CDR2 ANQGSEA. V was cut by 6 bases and J by 10 bases, with 18 bases left in between. The CDR3 is CSVGTVTRGAFF. The CDR3 DNA is TGCAGCGTCGGGACGGTTACACGTGGAGCTTTCTTT.

This chain joins TRBV11-2 and TRBJ2-1; perhaps D is TRBD1 or TRBD2 (5 bases each). Germline CDR1 reads SGHAT; CDR2 reads FQNNGV. V was trimmed by 5 bases and J by 6 bases, leaving 11 bases between them. CDR3 length: 13 residues. CDR3 in DNA: TGTGCCAGCAGCCCAGGGACCCTCAATGAGCAGTTCTTC. Translated: CASSPGTLNEQFF.

The chain employs TRBV29-1 and TRBJ2-2; 8 nucleotides match TRBD2. The CDR3 spans 17 residues. Germline V gives CDR1 SQVTM, CDR2 ANQGSEA. V lost 5 bases and J lost 3; bases outside the gene matches: 14. CDR3 sequence (DNA): TGCAGCGTTATCTGGAGCGGGAGAAGATCGGACACCGGGGAGCTGTTTTTT. This gives the protein CSVIWSGRRSDTGELFF.

The genes are TRBV27 and TRBJ2-7, with D possibly matching TRBD1 (5 bases). The CDR3 sequence is 14 residues long. Germline loops: CDR1 MNHEY, CDR2 SMNVEV (reference sequence). V gave up 5 bases and J gave up 6 bases, with 17 bases separating them. DNA of the CDR3: TGTGCCAGCAGTAAGGGGCTAGTTTTAGGCGAGCAGTACTTC. Protein: CASSKGLVLGEQYF.

This chain uses TRBV19 with TRBJ1-2; D remains ambiguous. V was cut by 3 bases and J by 4 bases, with 15 bases left in between. This CDR3 has 15 amino acids. Germline V gene lookup returns CDR1 LNHDA and CDR2 SQIVND (reference sequence). CDR3 amino acids: CASSMRAEDIYGYTF. The DNA for the CDR3 is TGTGCCAGTAGTATGAGGGCCGAGGATATCTATGGCTACACCTTC.

The chain joins TRBV13 to TRBJ1-1, with TRBD1 matching over 7 bases. Trimming took 3 bases from V and 1 from J; bases not matched to a gene: 2. CDR1 and CDR2 (germline): PRHDT, FYEKMQ (reference sequence). The CDR3 sequence is 14 residues long. DNA for the CDR3: TGTGCCAGCAGCTTCAGGGGGGGGAACACTGAAGCTTTCTTT. Amino acid sequence: CASSFRGGNTEAFF.

CDR3 coding DNA: TGCGCCAGCAGCTCTGGATTAACCGGGACAGGGGATTCGCAGCCCCAGCATTTT. This sequence encodes CASSSGLTGTGDSQPQHF. The genes are TRBV5-1 and TRBJ1-5, with 10 bases lining up with TRBD1. The CDR3 extends over 18 amino acids. J gave up 7 bases and V 3 bases, and 16 bases lay outside the gene matches. The V gene's germline CDR1 is SGHRS and CDR2 YFSETQ.

Here the CDR3 DNA reads TGTGCCAGTAGTACCGGGACAGGGCAAGAGACCCAGTACTTC. Translated: CASSTGTGQETQYF. This chain uses TRBV19 with TRBJ2-5, with 9 bases aligning to TRBD1. This CDR3 is built from 14 residues. Trimming removed 4 bases from V and 2 bases from J; junction bases left unmatched: 2. The germline gives CDR1 LNHDA, CDR2 SQIVND (reference sequence).

V is TRBV10-1 and J is TRBJ2-4; TRBD1 might be the D (6 bases). Trimming removed 7 bases from V and 2 bases from J, with 15 bases in between. The CDR3 contains 15 residues. CDR1 is WNHNN, CDR2 SYGVQD, per germline (reference sequence). CDR3 coding DNA: TGCGCCAGCAAGAGGGGGAACAGGCCCAAAAACATTCAGTACTTC. Translating it yields CASKRGNRPKNIQYF.

V usage is TRBV6-6 and J usage is TRBJ1-2; TRBD1 matches 10 bases. From germline, CDR1 is MNHNY and CDR2 SVGAGI (reference sequence). J gave up 6 bases and V 5 bases, and 9 bases lay outside the gene matches. The CDR3 runs to 15 residues. CDR3 sequence (DNA): TGTGCCAGCAGTCGCCGACAGGGGGCGCGGGATGGCTACACCTTC. Encoded protein: CASSRRQGARDGYTF.

The V gene is TRBV19, the J gene TRBJ2-3, with a possible D match to TRBD2 (5 bases). Trimming left V 2 bases short and J 1 base short, with 16 bases between. The CDR3 sequence is 17 residues long. Looked up from germline, CDR1 is LNHDA and CDR2 is SQIVND (reference sequence). The CDR3 coding sequence is TGTGCCAGTAGTATACCTCGCCAGCTACTAGGCACAGATACGCAGTATTTT. This sequence encodes CASSIPRQLLGTDTQYF.

The sample holds a few counts of this clonotype. CDR3 residues: CASSPELGNYGYTF. In nucleotides, the CDR3 is TGTGCCAGCAGCCCGGAGCTTGGTAACTATGGCTACACCTTC. This sequence joins TRBV28 and TRBJ1-2; D ambiguous. The ends were cut back, 6 bases at V and 1 base at J, with 12 bases in the middle. CDR1 is MDHEN, CDR2 SYDVKM, per germline. The CDR3 is made up of 14 amino acids.

The J gene is TRBJ1-6, the V gene TRBV16; 7 bases align to TRBD1. Trimming took 2 bases from V and 6 from J; bases not matched to a gene: 7. The CDR3 runs to 16 residues. CDR1 KGHSY and CDR2 FQNENV come from the germline V gene. CDR3 amino acids: CASSQRGGQFNSPLHF. The CDR3 coding sequence is TGTGCCAGCAGCCAAAGGGGGGGACAGTTTAATTCACCCCTCCACTTT.

The V and J genes are TRBV18 and TRBJ2-5, with 9 nucleotides matching TRBD2. Germline values: CDR1 KGHSH, CDR2 LQKENI. J gave up 4 bases and V 6 bases, and 12 bases lay outside the gene matches. The CDR3 length is 16 residues. CDR3: CASSRSGSGLVETQYF. CDR3 sequence (DNA): TGTGCCAGCTCGCGTAGCGGGAGCGGTCTAGTAGAGACCCAGTACTTC.

This rearrangement joins TRBV5-1 to TRBJ2-5; D is unclear. CDR1 SGHRS and CDR2 YFSETQ come from the germline V gene. The CDR3 contains 15 residues. V was cut by 0 bases and J by 4 bases, with 13 bases left in between. CDR3 sequence (DNA): TGCGCCAGCAGCTTGGCCGTAGGGATTTCAGAGACCCAGTACTTC. It codes for CASSLAVGISETQYF.

The DNA of the CDR3 is TGCAGCGTTCCCGGGACTAGTCCCAACGAGCAGTACTTC. It codes for CSVPGTSPNEQYF. The chain carries TRBV29-1 and TRBJ2-7; 8 positions match TRBD2. The V segment lost 5 bases and the J segment 5 bases; nucleotides outside the gene matches: 8. Per the germline V gene, CDR1 is SQVTM and CDR2 is ANQGSEA. The length of the CDR3 is 13 residues.

This rearrangement joins TRBV5-4 to TRBJ2-6; no clear D gene. The germline CDR1 and CDR2 sequences are SGHNT and YYREEE (reference sequence). The CDR3 has 14 amino acids. The V and J ends lost 2 bases and 3 bases respectively, with 6 bases between them. In nucleotides, the CDR3 is TGTGCCAGCAGCTTCAAAGGTGGGGCCAACGTCCTGACTTTC. This gives the protein CASSFKGGANVLTF.

CDR3 region: CASSLTTGRSGELFF. As DNA, the CDR3 is TGTGCCAGCAGCCTTACGACAGGGCGGTCCGGGGAGCTGTTTTTT. The V gene is TRBV6-5, the J gene TRBJ2-2; 7 bases are shared with TRBD1. CDR3 length: 15 residues. J lost 6 bases, V lost 6 bases, and 10 bases had no gene match. Germline CDR1 MNHEY, CDR2 SVGAGI.

The rearrangement joins TRBV5-5 to TRBJ2-4; 7 bases are shared with TRBD1. Trimming at V came to 0 bases and at J to 9 bases, leaving 3 bases not matched to a gene. Germline V gene data show CDR1 as SGHKS and CDR2 as YYEKEE (reference sequence). There are 13 residues in the CDR3. CDR3 coding DNA: TGTGCCAGCAGCTTGGGGGACAGCGGCATTCAGTACTTC. Translating it yields CASSLGDSGIQYF.

The chain uses TRBV28 and TRBJ2-3; D is unclear. The germline gives CDR1 MDHEN, CDR2 SYDVKM. V was cut by 3 bases and J by 0 bases, with 7 bases left in between. This CDR3 has 14 residues. The DNA for the CDR3 is TGTGCCAGCAGTTTCCCCGGGAGCACAGATACGCAGTATTTT. Encoded protein: CASSFPGSTDTQYF.

This clonotype was counted once. The V call is TRBV9, the J call TRBJ2-2; TRBD2 agrees at 7 bases. CDR3 length equals 17 residues. V shed 0 bases and J 1 base; nucleotides not matched to a gene: 6. Looked up from germline, CDR1 is SGDLS and CDR2 is YYNGEE. The CDR3 sequence is CASSVGLSSGNTGELFF. DNA of the CDR3: TGTGCCAGCAGCGTAGGTTTATCTAGCGGGAACACCGGGGAGCTGTTTTTT. Variable domain in full (rest from reference TRBV9 and TRBJ2-2): DSGVTQTPKHLITATGQRVTLRCSPRSGDLSVYWYQQSLDQGLQFLIQYYNGEERAKGNILERFSAQQFPDLHSELNLSSLELGDSALYFCASSVGLSSGNTGELFFGEGSRLTVL.

This chain joins TRBV30 and TRBJ2-5, with a weak D call TRBD1 (6 bases). The CDR3 has 14 amino acids. Trimming shortened V by 4 bases and J by 3 bases, and 15 bases separated the two germline ends. Germline loops: CDR1 GTSNPN, CDR2 SVGIG (reference sequence). In DNA, the CDR3 is TGTGCCTGGACCACAGGGCTGGGAGAAGAGACCCAGTACTTC. Amino acid sequence: CAWTTGLGEETQYF.

The gene calls are TRBV20-1 and TRBJ1-1; the D is unclear. Deletions cut 2 bases from V and 6 bases from J, with 16 bases between. The CDR3 loop spans 14 amino acids. Per germline, CDR1 DFQATT and CDR2 SNEGSKA (reference sequence). As DNA, the CDR3 is TGCAGTGCTAGACCCGGGAACCGGGTCCCTGAAGCTTTCTTT. Residues: CSARPGNRVPEAFF.

The V call is TRBV27, the J call TRBJ1-6; D uncertain. The germline V gene has CDR1 MNHEY and CDR2 SMNVEV (reference sequence). CDR3 size: 13 residues. The V end lost 2 bases, the J end lost 7 bases, and 6 bases lay between the germline ends. CDR3 sequence (DNA): TGTGCCAGCAGTTTAGCCCAAAATTCACCCCTCCACTTT. Amino acids: CASSLAQNSPLHF.

The chain couples TRBV30 to TRBJ2-7; no clear D. V shed 1 base and J shed 3 bases, with 13 bases lying between them. The CDR3 sequence is 14 residues long. Germline V gives CDR1 GTSNPN, CDR2 SVGIG (reference sequence). The CDR3 sequence: CAWSGALSFYEQYF. The CDR3 bases are TGTGCCTGGAGTGGGGCATTAAGCTTCTACGAGCAGTACTTC. Full variable domain (remainder filled in from reference TRBV30 and TRBJ2-7): SQTIHQWPATLVQPVGSPLSLECTVEGTSNPNLYWYRQAAGRGLQLLFYSVGIGQISSEVPQNLSASRPQDRQFILSSKKLLLSDSGFYLCAWSGALSFYEQYFGPGTRLTVT.